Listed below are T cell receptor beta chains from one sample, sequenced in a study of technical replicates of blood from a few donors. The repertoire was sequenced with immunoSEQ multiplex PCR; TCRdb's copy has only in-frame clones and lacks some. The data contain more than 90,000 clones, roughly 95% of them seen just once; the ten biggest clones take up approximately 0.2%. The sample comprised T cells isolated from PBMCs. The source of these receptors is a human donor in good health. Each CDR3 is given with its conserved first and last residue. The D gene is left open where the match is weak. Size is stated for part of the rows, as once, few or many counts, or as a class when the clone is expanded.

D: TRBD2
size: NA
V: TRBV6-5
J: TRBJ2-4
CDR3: CASRGWGGKNIQYF
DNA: TGTGCCAGCAGGGGGTGGGGGGGTAAAAACATTCAGTACTTC

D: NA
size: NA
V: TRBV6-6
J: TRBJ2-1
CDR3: CASSRIAQIYNEQFF
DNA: TGTGCCAGCAGTCGAATAGCTCAGATCTACAATGAGCAGTTCTTC

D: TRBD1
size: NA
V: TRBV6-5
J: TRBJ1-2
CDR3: CASSYSRDRVYGYTF
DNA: TGTGCCAGCAGTTACTCGAGGGACAGAGTCTATGGCTACACCTTC

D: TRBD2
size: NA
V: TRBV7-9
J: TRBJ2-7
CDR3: CASSLTSGRVGEQYF
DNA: TGTGCCAGCAGCTTGACTAGCGGGAGGGTTGGAGAGCAGTACTTC

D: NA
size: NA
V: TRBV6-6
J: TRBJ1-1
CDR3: CASRPPEGREAFF
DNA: TGTGCCAGCAGACCACCCGAGGGAAGGGAAGCTTTCTTT

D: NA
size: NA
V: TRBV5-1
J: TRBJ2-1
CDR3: CASSLVGGFYNEQFF
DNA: TGCGCCAGCAGCTTGGTGGGAGGTTTTTACAATGAGCAGTTCTTC

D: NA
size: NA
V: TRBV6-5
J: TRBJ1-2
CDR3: CASSFRFGTDYGYTF
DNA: TGTGCCAGCAGTTTTAGGTTCGGAACAGACTATGGCTACACCTTC

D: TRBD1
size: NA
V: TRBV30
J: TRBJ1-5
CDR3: CAWSVKVGQGAPLTRQPQHF
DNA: TGTGCCTGGAGTGTTAAAGTGGGACAGGGAGCGCCGTTAACCCGTCAGCCCCAGCATTTT

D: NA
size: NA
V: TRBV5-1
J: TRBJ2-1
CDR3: CASSLDSEQFF
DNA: TGCGCCAGCAGCTTGGATAGTGAGCAGTTCTTC

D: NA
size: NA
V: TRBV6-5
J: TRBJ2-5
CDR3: CASSYSRDTQETQYF
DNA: TGTGCCAGCAGTTACTCCCGGGACACCCAAGAGACCCAGTACTTC

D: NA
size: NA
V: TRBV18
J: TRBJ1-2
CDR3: CASSPPRTDNYGYTF
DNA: TGTGCCAGCTCACCACCCCGGACAGATAACTATGGCTACACCTTC

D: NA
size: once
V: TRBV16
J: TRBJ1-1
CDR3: CASSPHDTEAFF
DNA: TGTGCCAGCAGCCCACATGACACTGAAGCTTTCTTT

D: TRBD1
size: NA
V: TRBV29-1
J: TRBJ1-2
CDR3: CSVEYRGRDYGYTF
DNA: TGCAGCGTTGAATACAGGGGGCGCGACTATGGCTACACCTTC

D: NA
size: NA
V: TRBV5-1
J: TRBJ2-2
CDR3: CASSPIGGTGELFF
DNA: TGCGCCAGCAGCCCCATTGGAGGGACCGGGGAGCTGTTTTTT

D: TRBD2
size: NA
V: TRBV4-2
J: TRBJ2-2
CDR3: CASSQSTSGGATGELFF
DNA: TGTGCCAGCAGCCAAAGTACTAGCGGGGGGGCCACCGGGGAGCTGTTTTTT

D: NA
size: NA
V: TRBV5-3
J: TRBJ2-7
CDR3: CARSLVFQGNFSYEQYF
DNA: TGTGCCAGAAGCTTGGTCTTCCAGGGCAATTTCTCCTACGAGCAGTACTTC

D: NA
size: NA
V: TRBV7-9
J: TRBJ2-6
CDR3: CASSLVESSGANVLTF
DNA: TGTGCCAGCAGCTTAGTAGAGAGTTCTGGGGCCAACGTCCTGACTTTC

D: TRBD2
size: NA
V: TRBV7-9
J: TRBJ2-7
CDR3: CASSLDGFLAGGISHEQYF
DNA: TGTGCCAGCAGCTTAGATGGGTTTTTGGCGGGGGGGATATCGCACGAGCAGTACTTC

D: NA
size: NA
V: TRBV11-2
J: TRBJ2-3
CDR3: CASSLSTDTQYF
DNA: TGTGCCAGCAGCCTATCCACAGATACGCAGTATTTT

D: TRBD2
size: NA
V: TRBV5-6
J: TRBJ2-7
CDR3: CASSLSPGGRGGYEQYF
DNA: TGTGCCAGCAGCTTAAGCCCAGGAGGGAGGGGTGGCTACGAGCAGTACTTC

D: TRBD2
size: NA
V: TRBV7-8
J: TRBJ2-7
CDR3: CASSSNPLAGDIYEQYF
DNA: TGTGCCAGCAGCTCCAACCCCCTAGCGGGAGACATTTACGAGCAGTACTTC

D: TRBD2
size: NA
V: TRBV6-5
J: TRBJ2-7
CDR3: CASSYSLADSYEQYF
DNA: TGTGCCAGCAGTTACTCGCTAGCGGATAGCTACGAGCAGTACTTC

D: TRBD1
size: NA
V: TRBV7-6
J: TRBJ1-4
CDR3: CASSLEEQGANEKLFF
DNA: TGTGCCAGCAGCTTAGAGGAGCAGGGGGCTAATGAAAAACTGTTTTTT

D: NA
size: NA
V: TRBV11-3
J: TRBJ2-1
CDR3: CASSPDSDSYNEQFF
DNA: TGTGCCAGCAGCCCGGACAGCGATTCCTACAATGAGCAGTTCTTC

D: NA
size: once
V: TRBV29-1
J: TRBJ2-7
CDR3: CSVELVGVSYEQYF
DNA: TGCAGCGTTGAACTAGTGGGTGTTTCTTACGAGCAGTACTTC

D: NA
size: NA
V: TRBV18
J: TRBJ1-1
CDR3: CASSYGFTSTEAFF
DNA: TGTGCCAGCTCATACGGGTTTACTTCCACTGAAGCTTTCTTT

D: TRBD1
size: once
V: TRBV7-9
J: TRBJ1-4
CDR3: CASSLGDRAGAEKLFF
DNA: TGTGCCAGCAGCTTAGGGGACAGGGCTGGGGCTGAAAAACTGTTTTTT